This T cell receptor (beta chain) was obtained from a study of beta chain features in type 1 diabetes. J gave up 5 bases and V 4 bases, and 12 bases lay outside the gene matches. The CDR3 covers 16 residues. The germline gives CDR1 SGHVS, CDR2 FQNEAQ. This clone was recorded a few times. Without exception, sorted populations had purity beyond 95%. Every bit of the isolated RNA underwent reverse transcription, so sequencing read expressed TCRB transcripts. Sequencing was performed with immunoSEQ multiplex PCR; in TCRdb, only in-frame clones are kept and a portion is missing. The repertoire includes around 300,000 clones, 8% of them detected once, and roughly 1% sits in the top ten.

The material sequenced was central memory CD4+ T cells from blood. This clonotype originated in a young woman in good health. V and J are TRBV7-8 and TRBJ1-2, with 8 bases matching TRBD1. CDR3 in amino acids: CASSSTTQGAAYGYTF. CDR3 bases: TGTGCCAGCAGCTCGACCACTCAGGGGGCCGCTTATGGCTACACCTTC.